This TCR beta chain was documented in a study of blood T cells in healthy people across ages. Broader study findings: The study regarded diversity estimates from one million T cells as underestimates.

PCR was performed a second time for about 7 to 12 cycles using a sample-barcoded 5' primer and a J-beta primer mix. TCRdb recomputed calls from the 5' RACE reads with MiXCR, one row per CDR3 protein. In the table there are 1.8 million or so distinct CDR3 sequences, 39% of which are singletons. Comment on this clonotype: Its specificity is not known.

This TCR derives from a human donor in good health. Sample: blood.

The CDR3 reads CSAEAPGTGGWEQYF. The CDR3 DNA reads as TGCAGTGCAGAAGCCCCCGGGACAGGAGGATGGGAGCAGTACTTC. This chain links TRBV20-1 with TRBJ2-4; 8 bases are a match to TRBD1. This CDR3 is 15 amino acids long. Unmatched junction bases numbered 20, after V lost 6 bases and J lost 13 bases. Germline CDR1 and CDR2: DFQATT and SNEGSKA (reference sequence).